Below are 25 T cell receptor beta chains sequenced from a single sample in a study of T cells in Graves' hyperthyroidism and ophthalmopathy. There were TCR beta CDR3 regions amplified from RNA transcripts. HTBI primers were employed in a first-round RT-PCR of the TCR CDR3. TCRdb re-called the multiplex PCR reads with MiXCR, one entry per CDR3 protein. The repertoire holds about 760,000 distinct CDR3 sequences, with around 40% as singletons. Sequencing input: blood. Every receptor here comes from a woman aged 35 to 49 with Graves' hyperthyroidism.

This clonotype occurred a few times. This may be a read error, as it is one base from a much larger clone. The V gene is TRBV29-1, the J gene TRBJ2-7; D assignment may be TRBD1 or TRBD2 (5 bases each). Germline lookup yields CDR1 SQVTM and CDR2 ANQGSEA. The CDR3 has 13 residues. The DNA for the CDR3 is TGCAGCGTTGAATGGGGGACCTCCTACGGGCAGTACTTC. It yields the protein CSVEWGTSYGQYF.

V and J are TRBV29-1 and TRBJ2-7; 9 nucleotides line up with TRBD1. The CDR3 consists of 13 residues. With V trimmed by 7 bases and J by 1 base, 5 bases remained unmatched. Germline V gives CDR1 SQVTM, CDR2 ANQGSEA. The CDR3 DNA follows: TGCAGCGGATCCGGGACAGGGTCCTACGAGCAGTACTTC. Protein sequence: CSGSGTGSYEQYF.

This clonotype was seen ten or more times. The chain combines TRBV20-1 with TRBJ1-1; D is unclear. CDR3 length equals 13 residues. Germline V gives CDR1 DFQATT, CDR2 SNEGSKA (reference sequence). Trimming took off 1 base at V and 5 bases at J, with 11 bases between the two ends. CDR3 sequence reads: CSARAAEGTEAFF. The CDR3 nucleotides read TGCAGTGCTAGAGCGGCCGAGGGAACTGAAGCTTTCTTT.

There are many counts of this clonotype. The chain couples TRBV19 to TRBJ1-1, with 7 bases matching TRBD1. Germline V gene lookup returns CDR1 LNHDA and CDR2 SQIVND (reference sequence). The J segment lost 7 bases and the V segment lost 7 bases, leaving 9 bases of the junction unmatched. The CDR3 loop spans 13 amino acids. CDR3 nucleotides: TGTGCCAGTAAGGGACAGAACCTCCATGAAGCTTTCTTT. Translating it yields CASKGQNLHEAFF.

Details on this clonotype: One end of the junction is discordant with germline, which a read error may explain. V is TRBV2 and J is TRBJ1-2, with 8 bases matching TRBD1. Germline lookup yields CDR1 SNHLY and CDR2 FYNNEI. This CDR3 has 10 amino acids. As DNA, the CDR3 is TGTGCCAGCAGTGAGCAGGGGGCGTCCTTC. This sequence encodes CASSEQGASF. Full variable domain (missing parts from reference TRBV2 and TRBJ1-2): EPEVTQTPSHQVTQMGQEVILRCVPISNHLYFYWYRQILGQKVEFLVSFYNNEISEKSEIFDDQFSVERPDGSNFTLKIRSTKLEDSAMYFCASSEQGASFGSGTRLTVV.

The chain is built from TRBV7-9 and TRBJ1-2, with 7 nucleotides matching TRBD1. V trimming: 5 bases; J trimming: 4 bases; junction bases outside the gene matches: 7. This CDR3 has 14 amino acids. Germline CDR1 SEHNR, CDR2 FQNEAQ (reference sequence). The CDR3 is CASSPMAGGYGYTF. The CDR3 nucleotides are TGTGCCAGCAGCCCCATGGCAGGGGGCTATGGCTACACCTTC.

As DNA, the CDR3 is TGTGCCAGCGTTAGGGCCGGGAGCTCCTACGAGCAGTACTTC. Translated: CASVRAGSSYEQYF. This sequence joins TRBV10-3 and TRBJ2-7, with a possible D match to TRBD2 (6 bases). The V end lost 10 bases, the J end lost 0 bases, and 16 bases lay between the germline ends. CDR3 length: 14 amino acids. The V gene's germline CDR1 is ENHRY and CDR2 SYGVKD.

This clonotype was counted many times. This sequence joins TRBV7-9 and TRBJ2-2; D assignment may be TRBD1 or TRBD2 (5 bases each). The germline V gene has CDR1 SEHNR and CDR2 FQNEAQ (reference sequence). The CDR3 covers 15 residues. The ends were cut back, 6 bases at V and 2 bases at J, with 13 bases in the middle. CDR3 nucleotide sequence: TGTGCCAGCAGGTCCGGGACGGATAACACCGGGGAGCTGTTTTTT. Encoded protein: CASRSGTDNTGELFF.

Comments on this clonotype: The CDR3 does not close with the conserved phenylalanine or tryptophan, likely indicating a read error. The DNA is left out, because the CDR3 cannot be placed on it with certainty; the CDR3 is given as TCRdb lists it. This chain links TRBV29-1 with TRBJ2-7. The CDR3 is 9 amino acids in total, end residues counted. Per germline, CDR1 SQVTM and CDR2 ANQGSEA. The CDR3 protein is CSVSPERIT.

The rearrangement uses TRBV7-9 and TRBJ1-6; 8 bases are shared with TRBD1. Germline CDR1 reads SEHNR; CDR2 reads FQNEAQ (reference sequence). This CDR3 is 13 amino acids long. Trimming took 6 bases from V and 10 from J; bases not matched to a gene: 5. CDR3 coding DNA: TGTGCCAGCAGTAGGACAGGGCAATCACCCCTCCACTTT. Translation: CASSRTGQSPLHF.

This clonotype was observed once. Since a much larger clone is just one base distant, this may be a read error. The CDR3 sequence: CASSELHQETQYF. The CDR3, as DNA: TGCGCCAGCAGTGAGCTCCATCAAGAGACCCAGTACTTC. The rearrangement uses TRBV10-1 and TRBJ2-5; no reliable D call. From germline, CDR1 is WNHNN and CDR2 SYGVQD (reference sequence). The V and J ends lost 2 bases and 2 bases respectively, with 6 bases between them. This CDR3 has 13 residues.

This chain uses TRBV6-1 with TRBJ2-5; D not certain. V lost 5 bases to trimming and J lost 5 bases, with 15 bases between them. The CDR3 is made up of 14 amino acids. CDR1 MNHNS and CDR2 SASEGT come from the germline V gene. CDR3 protein: CASSPGGVWETQYF. The DNA for the CDR3 is TGTGCCAGCAGTCCAGGTGGTGTGTGGGAGACCCAGTACTTC.

This rearrangement joins TRBV12-3 or TRBV12-4 to TRBJ1-5; D possibly corresponds to TRBD1 (5 bases). V lost 2 bases to trimming and J lost 7 bases, with 12 bases between them. The CDR3 has 14 amino acids. This CDR3 is CASSLLGVRQPQHF. The CDR3 DNA reads as TGTGCCAGCAGTTTACTGGGGGTGCGACAGCCCCAGCATTTT.

This clonotype was seen repeatedly, ten times or more. This chain connects TRBV6-2 or TRBV6-3 to TRBJ2-7; 8 bases are a match to TRBD2. With V trimmed by 8 bases and J by 2 bases, 8 bases remained unmatched. The CDR3 runs to 14 residues. Germline V CDR1 and CDR2: MNHEY, SVGEGT. The CDR3, as DNA: TGTGCCAGCGCGACTAGCGTGGGCACCTACGAGCAGTACTTC. Translated, it gives CASATSVGTYEQYF.

As concerns this clonotype: One end of the junction does not line up with germline, which may come from a read error. The chain joins TRBV10-3 to TRBJ1-3; 8 bases agree with TRBD1. CDR3 length: 15 residues. CDR1 is ENHRY and CDR2 is SYGVKD in the germline V gene. The CDR3: CAISAVAGDSGQASF. The CDR3 region has the DNA TGTGCCATCAGTGCAGTAGCGGGAGATTCGGGACAGGCTTCCTTT.

There are many counts of this clonotype. Relative to the germline gene, one junction end is altered; a read error may explain this. The gene calls are TRBV7-9 and TRBJ1-3; weak D call: TRBD1 (6 bases). CDR3 length: 11 residues. Germline CDR1 reads SEHNR; CDR2 reads FQNEAQ (reference sequence). The CDR3 loop is CASSLEQGQTF. The CDR3 DNA follows: TGTGCCAGCAGCTTAGAGCAAGGACAGACATTT. Together with reference TRBV7-9 and TRBJ1-3, the CDR3 gives the full variable domain: DTGVSQNPRHKITKRGQNVTFRCDPISEHNRLYWYRQTLGQGPEFLTYFQNEAQLEKSRLLSDRFSAERPKGSFSTLEIQRTEQGDSAMYLCASSLEQGQTFGEGSWLTVV.

About this clonotype itself: One junction end does not reproduce the germline sequence, and a read error may be involved. This chain links TRBV11-2 with TRBJ2-3, with D tentatively TRBD2 (6 bases). CDR3 length: 17 amino acids. From germline, CDR1 is SGHAT and CDR2 FQNNGV. The CDR3 nucleotides are TGCGCCAGCAGTGACCCGGGGCTAGCGAAAAGCACAGATACGCAGTATTTT. Residues: CASSDPGLAKSTDTQYF.

The chain employs TRBV4-3 and TRBJ1-2; D uncertain. The ends were cut back, 0 bases at V and 3 bases at J, with 2 bases in the middle. CDR1 LGHNA and CDR2 YSLEER come from the germline V gene. The CDR3 contains 12 residues. The CDR3 region is CASSQDHYGYTF. Here the CDR3 DNA reads TGCGCCAGCAGCCAAGATCACTATGGCTACACCTTC.

In the case of this clonotype: One base away lies a much larger clone, so this may be a sequencing read error. The chain uses TRBV7-9 and TRBJ1-4; 8 bases are shared with TRBD1. In germline, CDR1 is SEHNR, CDR2 FQNEAQ (reference sequence). The CDR3 has 13 residues. The CDR3 sequence is CATGVYTNERLFF. The CDR3 DNA reads as TGTGCGACAGGGGTGTACACTAATGAAAGACTGTTTTTT.

CDR3 bases: TGCAGTGCTAGAGATGCGGGACAGGGGACTGAAGCTTTCTTT. Protein product: CSARDAGQGTEAFF. The chain combines TRBV20-1 with TRBJ1-1, with TRBD1 identical over 10 bases. CDR3 size: 14 residues. Germline V gene sequence: CDR1 DFQATT, CDR2 SNEGSKA (reference sequence). Losses at the gene ends were 0 bases for V and 5 bases for J; bases not matched to a gene: 3.

This clonotype was seen at least ten times. V is TRBV7-9 and J is TRBJ1-5; 9 bases are shared with TRBD1. The germline V gene has CDR1 SEHNR and CDR2 FQNEAQ (reference sequence). The CDR3 length is 18 residues. With V trimmed by 5 bases and J by 1 base, 12 bases remained unmatched. CDR3 residues: CASSPPNGGQGSNQPQHF. The DNA of the CDR3 is TGTGCCAGCAGCCCACCCAACGGGGGACAGGGAAGCAATCAGCCCCAGCATTTT.

The rearrangement joins TRBV15 to TRBJ1-2, with TRBD1 matching 7 bases. J gave up 11 bases and V 3 bases, and 21 bases lay outside the gene matches. The CDR3 runs 17 residues. Germline loops: CDR1 LNHNV, CDR2 YYDKDF (reference sequence). The CDR3 DNA sequence: TGTGCCACCAGCAGTGACGGGGACAGACGTCCGTGGGGTGGGTACACCTTC. It translates to CATSSDGDRRPWGGYTF.

This clonotype has a count of ten or more. The J gene is TRBJ2-6, the V gene TRBV2, with D uncertain. Germline values: CDR1 SNHLY, CDR2 FYNNEI. This CDR3 has 11 residues. V lost 9 bases and J lost 1, with 1 base in between. CDR3 sequence: CARSGANVLTF. DNA of the CDR3: TGTGCCAGGTCTGGGGCCAACGTCCTGACTTTC.

This clonotype was counted once. The CDR3: CASSTNDRGLESGTEAFF. Written as DNA, the CDR3 is TGTGCCAGCAGTACAAACGACAGGGGGCTAGAAAGTGGCACTGAAGCTTTCTTT. The gene calls are TRBV6-1 and TRBJ1-1; 10 positions agree with TRBD1. Trimming took 5 bases from V and 4 from J; bases not matched to a gene: 16. The germline V gene encodes CDR1 MNHNS and CDR2 SASEGT. The CDR3 is 18 amino acids.

The DNA of the CDR3 is TGTGCCACCAGGGGTCCTCGTGGCTACACCTTC. Translated, it gives CATRGPRGYTF. The chain uses TRBV24-1 and TRBJ1-2; D is unresolved. Deletions cut 7 bases from V and 7 bases from J, with 9 bases between. In germline, CDR1 is KGHDR, CDR2 SFDVKD. This CDR3 contains 11 residues.